This T cell receptor (beta chain) was sequenced during a study of T cell changes during pregnancy in multiple sclerosis. The CDR3 has 20 residues. The protocol was immunoSEQ multiplex PCR, while the TCRdb copy is restricted to in-frame clones and leaves out a portion. The sample has about 73,000 clones; roughly 90% are singletons. The genes are TRBV12-2 and TRBJ1-5; TRBD1 reflects the table's D call only, with no check against the DNA. TRBV12-2 is flagged as a pseudogene. This TCR was sampled from a female donor in good health, enrolled as a control in a pregnancy study. Sequencing was performed on peripheral blood, taken after pregnancy. CDR3: CASRLGEQGGTGSSNQPQHF. DNA for the CDR3: TGTGCAAGTCGCTTAGGGGAGCAAGGGGGGACAGGGAGTAGCAATCAGCCCCAGCATTTT.